The T cell receptor (beta chain) described here comes from a study of CXCR3-negative and CXCR3-positive naive CD8 T cells. A remark on this clonotype: Its antigen is unidentified.

Findings and caveats of the study: Naive cells used TRBV-TRBJ genes in much the same way whether CXCR3-negative or CXCR3-positive; memory cells did not. Naive subsets showed comparable surface CD5, and TCR interaction strength was also inferred from TRB CDR3 physicochemistry. Cryopreserved cells partially lost CXCR3 expression, and fresh PBMCs were used in most assays.

The libraries of TRB cDNA were constructed through 5' RACE using UMI labels. Each CDR3 protein gets one entry in TCRdb, which reprocessed the 5' RACE reads and gives no DNA. The ten top clones account for about 1%, within a sample of tens of thousands of distinct CDR3 sequences. Triplicate sorts of about 300,000 cells per CD8+ subset. The germline gives CDR1 SEHNR, CDR2 FQNEAQ (reference sequence). The CDR3 sequence is 14 residues long. Sequencing was performed on naive CXCR3- CD8+ T cells from blood. Indicated subset: CD45RO-CCR7+CD27+CD95- naive CD8+ T cells lacking CXCR3 (TNR3-). The chain employs TRBV7-9 and TRBJ1-1; TCRdb's D gene call, TRBD1, goes unchecked for lack of DNA. This clonotype originated in a human donor in good health. Some clones in this sample may be carry-over from other donors' samples. The CDR3 loop is CASSLETGNTEAFF.